Listed below are T cell receptor beta chains from one sample, sequenced in a study of graft-versus-host responses after intestinal transplantation. Their recognized antigens are unknown. Assay used: immunoSEQ multiplex PCR; TCRdb lists only in-frame clones, some missing. Of about 88,000 clones in the sample, approximately 90% were seen once. This sample comprised unstimulated CD4+ T cells sorted from spleen or lymph node cells, obtained before transplant. These receptors all come from a human donor who was the organ donor for an intestinal transplant. CDR3s include the opening cysteine and the closing phenylalanine or tryptophan. Each record gives: J gene, D gene, V gene, clone size, CDR3 length, CDR3 protein, CDR3 DNA. The D gene is left open where the match is weak. A row's size may be missing; if present it is once, few, many or a size class.

j_call: TRBJ2-7; d_call: .; v_call: TRBV4-2; clone_size: .; cdr3_length: 17; cdr3_aa: CASSQDFKASHSYEQYF; cdr3_nt: TGTGCCAGCAGCCAAGATTTTAAGGCTAGCCACTCCTACGAGCAGTACTTC
j_call: TRBJ2-7; d_call: .; v_call: TRBV6-1; clone_size: .; cdr3_length: 17; cdr3_aa: CASSVLEGARFSYEQYF; cdr3_nt: TGTGCCAGCAGTGTTTTGGAAGGGGCCCGATTCTCCTACGAGCAGTACTTC
j_call: TRBJ1-2; d_call: .; v_call: TRBV15; clone_size: .; cdr3_length: 14; cdr3_aa: CATSPEAPARGYTF; cdr3_nt: TGTGCCACCAGCCCGGAGGCACCGGCGAGGGGCTACACCTTC
j_call: TRBJ2-7; d_call: TRBD2; v_call: TRBV28; clone_size: .; cdr3_length: 17; cdr3_aa: CASSSISPTSGIYEQYF; cdr3_nt: TGTGCCAGCAGTTCTATTTCACCGACTAGCGGGATTTACGAGCAGTACTTC
j_call: TRBJ1-2; d_call: .; v_call: TRBV7-9; clone_size: .; cdr3_length: 13; cdr3_aa: CASSLADIHGYTF; cdr3_nt: TGTGCCAGCAGCTTAGCAGACATCCATGGCTACACCTTC
j_call: TRBJ2-3; d_call: TRBD2; v_call: TRBV6-5; clone_size: .; cdr3_length: 14; cdr3_aa: CASHGGRFTDTQYF; cdr3_nt: TGTGCCAGCCACGGGGGGAGGTTCACAGATACGCAGTATTTT
j_call: TRBJ2-5; d_call: TRBD2; v_call: TRBV5-4; clone_size: few; cdr3_length: 15; cdr3_aa: CASSHRLAEGETQYF; cdr3_nt: TGTGCCAGCAGCCACCGACTAGCGGAGGGGGAGACCCAGTACTTC
j_call: TRBJ2-7; d_call: TRBD2; v_call: TRBV28; clone_size: .; cdr3_length: 15; cdr3_aa: CASRPEGLAFYEQYF; cdr3_nt: TGTGCCAGCAGACCCGAGGGACTAGCGTTCTACGAGCAGTACTTC
j_call: TRBJ1-1; d_call: .; v_call: TRBV6-6; clone_size: .; cdr3_length: 14; cdr3_aa: CASSLVGRETEAFF; cdr3_nt: TGTGCCAGCAGTTTAGTGGGGCGCGAGACTGAAGCTTTCTTT
j_call: TRBJ1-3; d_call: TRBD1; v_call: TRBV6-6; clone_size: .; cdr3_length: 15; cdr3_aa: CASSYGRGPGNTIYF; cdr3_nt: TGTGCCAGCAGTTACGGCAGGGGGCCTGGAAACACCATATATTTT
j_call: TRBJ2-7; d_call: TRBD1; v_call: TRBV2; clone_size: .; cdr3_length: 15; cdr3_aa: CASSVRDRAFYEQYF; cdr3_nt: TGTGCCAGCAGTGTGAGGGACAGGGCCTTTTACGAGCAGTACTTC
j_call: TRBJ1-1; d_call: .; v_call: TRBV4-1; clone_size: few; cdr3_length: 12; cdr3_aa: CASSQGLRGAFF; cdr3_nt: TGCGCCAGCAGCCAAGGATTAAGGGGCGCTTTCTTT
j_call: TRBJ2-5; d_call: .; v_call: TRBV19; clone_size: .; cdr3_length: 13; cdr3_aa: CASSMGAGETQYF; cdr3_nt: TGTGCCAGTAGTATGGGGGCCGGGGAGACCCAGTACTTC
j_call: TRBJ2-4; d_call: .; v_call: TRBV11-3; clone_size: .; cdr3_length: 15; cdr3_aa: CASTTRRVAKNIQYF; cdr3_nt: TGTGCCAGCACCACGCGCAGGGTGGCCAAAAACATTCAGTACTTC
j_call: TRBJ1-4; d_call: TRBD1; v_call: TRBV5-1; clone_size: .; cdr3_length: 16; cdr3_aa: CASSQLRTGRDEKLFF; cdr3_nt: TGCGCCAGCAGCCAGCTTAGGACAGGGCGAGATGAAAAACTGTTTTTT
j_call: TRBJ2-5; d_call: TRBD1; v_call: TRBV25-1; clone_size: .; cdr3_length: 15; cdr3_aa: CASSETLDRGETQYF; cdr3_nt: TGTGCCAGCAGTGAAACCCTCGACAGGGGAGAGACCCAGTACTTC
j_call: TRBJ2-5; d_call: .; v_call: TRBV6-5; clone_size: .; cdr3_length: 12; cdr3_aa: CASSHTRETQYF; cdr3_nt: TGTGCCAGCAGTCACACTAGGGAGACCCAGTACTTC
j_call: TRBJ1-2; d_call: .; v_call: TRBV2; clone_size: .; cdr3_length: 12; cdr3_aa: CASSQDRIQSTF; cdr3_nt: TGTGCCAGCAGCCAAGACAGGATTCAGAGTACCTTC
j_call: TRBJ2-1; d_call: .; v_call: TRBV21-1; clone_size: .; cdr3_length: 19; cdr3_aa: CASSFSLAGEEGSYNEQFF; cdr3_nt: TGTGCCAGCAGCTTCTCCCTAGCGGGGGAGGAGGGCTCCTACAATGAGCAGTTCTTC
j_call: TRBJ1-5; d_call: .; v_call: TRBV2; clone_size: .; cdr3_length: 13; cdr3_aa: CASSMGDYQPQHF; cdr3_nt: TGTGCCAGCAGTATGGGAGACTATCAGCCCCAGCATTTT
j_call: TRBJ1-1; d_call: TRBD1; v_call: TRBV27; clone_size: .; cdr3_length: 17; cdr3_aa: CASSSQRDRGRNTEAFF; cdr3_nt: TGTGCCAGCAGTTCTCAACGTGACAGGGGAAGGAACACTGAAGCTTTCTTT
j_call: TRBJ1-1; d_call: TRBD1; v_call: TRBV6-5; clone_size: .; cdr3_length: 14; cdr3_aa: CASRGTEQNTEAFF; cdr3_nt: TGTGCCAGCAGGGGGACAGAACAGAACACTGAAGCTTTCTTT
j_call: TRBJ1-1; d_call: TRBD1; v_call: TRBV10-3; clone_size: .; cdr3_length: 14; cdr3_aa: CAITTGTGATEAFF; cdr3_nt: TGTGCCATCACGACCGGGACAGGGGCCACTGAAGCTTTCTTT
j_call: TRBJ1-1; d_call: .; v_call: TRBV27; clone_size: .; cdr3_length: 14; cdr3_aa: CASSLPHYGAEAFF; cdr3_nt: TGTGCCAGCAGTTTACCGCACTACGGCGCTGAAGCTTTCTTT
j_call: TRBJ2-1; d_call: .; v_call: TRBV9; clone_size: .; cdr3_length: 17; cdr3_aa: CASSPQSILSGYNEQFF; cdr3_nt: TGTGCCAGCAGCCCCCAATCAATCCTCTCGGGTTACAATGAGCAGTTCTTC
j_call: TRBJ1-1; d_call: .; v_call: TRBV10-2; clone_size: .; cdr3_length: 14; cdr3_aa: CASSDLLGGAAAFF; cdr3_nt: TGCGCCAGCAGTGATCTTCTAGGTGGTGCGGCAGCTTTCTTT
j_call: TRBJ2-1; d_call: .; v_call: TRBV6-5; clone_size: few; cdr3_length: 11; cdr3_aa: CAVRGPNEQFF; cdr3_nt: TGTGCCGTCAGAGGCCCCAATGAGCAGTTCTTC
j_call: TRBJ2-7; d_call: TRBD1; v_call: TRBV10-1; clone_size: .; cdr3_length: 14; cdr3_aa: CASSSWDSPYEQYF; cdr3_nt: TGCGCCAGCAGTAGTTGGGACAGCCCCTACGAGCAGTACTTC
j_call: TRBJ2-7; d_call: .; v_call: TRBV19; clone_size: .; cdr3_length: 13; cdr3_aa: CASSIRQSYEQYF; cdr3_nt: TGTGCCAGTAGTATAAGACAATCCTACGAGCAGTACTTC
j_call: TRBJ2-7; d_call: .; v_call: TRBV6-5; clone_size: .; cdr3_length: 14; cdr3_aa: CASRKQERMDEQYF; cdr3_nt: TGTGCCAGCAGGAAACAGGAGAGGATGGACGAGCAGTACTTC
j_call: TRBJ2-5; d_call: .; v_call: TRBV1; clone_size: .; cdr3_length: 17; cdr3_aa: CTSSQDLGHSYQETQYF; cdr3_nt: TGCACCAGCAGCCAAGATCTTGGACACTCGTACCAAGAGACCCAGTACTTC
j_call: TRBJ1-1; d_call: TRBD1; v_call: TRBV6-1; clone_size: .; cdr3_length: 14; cdr3_aa: CASRPRQGYTEAFF; cdr3_nt: TGTGCCAGCAGGCCAAGACAGGGCTACACTGAAGCTTTCTTT
j_call: TRBJ1-1; d_call: .; v_call: TRBV30; clone_size: .; cdr3_length: 14; cdr3_aa: CAWSVQGGITEAFF; cdr3_nt: TGTGCCTGGAGTGTTCAGGGCGGTATCACTGAAGCTTTCTTT
j_call: TRBJ2-2; d_call: .; v_call: TRBV27; clone_size: .; cdr3_length: 15; cdr3_aa: CASRGYQKNTGELFF; cdr3_nt: TGTGCCAGCCGCGGATACCAAAAGAACACCGGGGAGCTGTTTTTT
j_call: TRBJ2-5; d_call: TRBD1; v_call: TRBV6-1; clone_size: .; cdr3_length: 14; cdr3_aa: CASRRTGGLETQYF; cdr3_nt: TGTGCCAGCAGGAGGACAGGGGGCTTAGAGACCCAGTACTTC
j_call: TRBJ1-5; d_call: .; v_call: TRBV28; clone_size: .; cdr3_length: 14; cdr3_aa: CASSLEGGLRPQHF; cdr3_nt: TGTGCCAGCAGTTTGGAGGGGGGGTTGAGGCCCCAGCATTTT
j_call: TRBJ1-2; d_call: .; v_call: TRBV15; clone_size: .; cdr3_length: 12; cdr3_aa: CATSRDRGGYTF; cdr3_nt: TGTGCCACCAGCAGAGACAGGGGCGGCTACACCTTC
j_call: TRBJ2-7; d_call: TRBD2; v_call: TRBV5-1; clone_size: .; cdr3_length: 17; cdr3_aa: CASSFPSGGSIAYEQYF; cdr3_nt: TGCGCCAGCAGCTTCCCTAGCGGGGGGAGCATCGCCTACGAGCAGTACTTC
j_call: TRBJ1-1; d_call: .; v_call: TRBV19; clone_size: once; cdr3_length: 13; cdr3_aa: CASSYSLSTEAFF; cdr3_nt: TGTGCCAGTAGTTACTCTTTGAGCACTGAAGCTTTCTTT
j_call: TRBJ1-1; d_call: TRBD1; v_call: TRBV25-1; clone_size: .; cdr3_length: 14; cdr3_aa: CASSETGLNTEAFF; cdr3_nt: TGTGCCAGCAGTGAGACAGGGCTGAACACTGAAGCTTTCTTT
j_call: TRBJ2-7; d_call: TRBD1; v_call: TRBV5-1; clone_size: .; cdr3_length: 15; cdr3_aa: CASSLGGTGDYEQYF; cdr3_nt: TGCGCCAGCAGCTTGGGCGGGACAGGGGACTACGAGCAGTACTTC
j_call: TRBJ1-4; d_call: .; v_call: TRBV19; clone_size: .; cdr3_length: 18; cdr3_aa: CASSINSYAQVPNEKLFF; cdr3_nt: TGTGCCAGTAGTATCAACAGTTACGCTCAAGTCCCTAATGAAAAACTGTTTTTT
j_call: TRBJ2-1; d_call: TRBD2; v_call: TRBV9; clone_size: once; cdr3_length: 16; cdr3_aa: CASSDFRAGGLNEQFF; cdr3_nt: TGTGCCAGCAGTGACTTCCGAGCGGGAGGTCTTAATGAGCAGTTCTTC
j_call: TRBJ1-2; d_call: .; v_call: TRBV29-1; clone_size: .; cdr3_length: 13; cdr3_aa: CSVDQGFDYGYTF; cdr3_nt: TGCAGCGTTGACCAGGGGTTTGACTATGGCTACACCTTC
j_call: TRBJ1-2; d_call: .; v_call: TRBV19; clone_size: .; cdr3_length: 13; cdr3_aa: CASSRATNYGYTF; cdr3_nt: TGTGCCAGTAGTAGGGCGACAAACTATGGCTACACCTTC
j_call: TRBJ2-7; d_call: TRBD1; v_call: TRBV15; clone_size: .; cdr3_length: 16; cdr3_aa: CATSRDALGTGREQYF; cdr3_nt: TGTGCCACCAGCAGAGATGCTTTGGGGACAGGGCGCGAGCAGTACTTC